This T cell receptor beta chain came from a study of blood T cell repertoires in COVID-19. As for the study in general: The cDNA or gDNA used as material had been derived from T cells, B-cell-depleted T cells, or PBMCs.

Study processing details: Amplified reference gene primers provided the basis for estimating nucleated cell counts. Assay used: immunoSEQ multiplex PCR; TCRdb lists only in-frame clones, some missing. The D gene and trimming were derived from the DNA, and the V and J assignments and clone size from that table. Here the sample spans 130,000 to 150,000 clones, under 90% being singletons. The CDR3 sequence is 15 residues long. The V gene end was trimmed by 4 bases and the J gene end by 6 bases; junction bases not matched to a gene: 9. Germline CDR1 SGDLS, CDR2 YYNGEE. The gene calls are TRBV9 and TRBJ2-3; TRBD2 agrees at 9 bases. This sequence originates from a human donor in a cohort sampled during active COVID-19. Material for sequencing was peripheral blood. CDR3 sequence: CASSQGLADRDTQYF. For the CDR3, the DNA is TGTGCCAGCAGCCAGGGACTAGCCGACCGGGATACGCAGTATTTT.